This T cell receptor (beta chain) was captured by sequencing in a study of cytomegalovirus exposure and HLA in healthy donors. Whole-study findings and limits: For TCR beta chains, V- and J-gene trimming was later linked to a missense DCLRE1C variant.

Details on this clone: Its cognate antigen is unknown.

Both 60 Vbeta primers and 13 Jbeta primers went into the PCR. Measured with immunoSEQ multiplex PCR; TCRdb has only the in-frame clones, and not every one. The sample has over 150,000 clones, about 83% seen once. The V segment lost 0 bases and the J segment 3 bases; nucleotides outside the gene matches: 8. Germline loops: CDR1 SGHTS, CDR2 YDEGEE. The CDR3 length is 17 residues. This chain joins TRBV5-8 and TRBJ2-3; TRBD1 agrees at 9 bases. This TCR was sampled from a middle-aged woman in good health and CMV-seronegative. The specimen sequenced was PBMCs. CDR3 nucleotide sequence: TGTGCCAGCAGCTTGGGAGCGTTACAGGGGGCAACAGATACGCAGTATTTT. This codes for CASSLGALQGATDTQYF.